A selection of T cell receptor beta chains follows, all from one sample in a study of cytomegalovirus exposure and HLA in healthy donors. Measured with immunoSEQ multiplex PCR; TCRdb has only the in-frame clones, and not every one. The table lists under 200,000 clones, 70% to 80% of them singletons. The sequencing sample was made of PBMCs. Receptor source: a woman in her forties or fifties in good health and CMV-seronegative. Each CDR3 is given with its conserved first and last residue. Each record gives: clone size, V gene, D gene, J gene, CDR3 DNA, CDR3 protein. D genes are given only for firm matches. A clone size is listed for some rows: how often the clone was seen (once, few, many), or a class if it is expanded.

-	TRBV7-9	TRBD1	TRBJ2-5	TGTGCCAGCCTCGGGCCGGGACAGCTATTTCTGTACTTC	CASLGPGQLFLYF
-	TRBV5-1	TRBD1	TRBJ1-2	TGCGCCAGCAGCTTGGAGGACAGGGGCCGCCTCGGGGATGGCTACACCTTC	CASSLEDRGRLGDGYTF
-	TRBV11-2	TRBD2	TRBJ2-2	TGTGCCAGCAGCTTAGCCGGGACTAGCGGGACCGGGGAGCTGTTTTTT	CASSLAGTSGTGELFF
-	TRBV30	-	TRBJ2-7	TGTGCCTGGAGTCCCGCCAGGCGTCGCTCCTACGAGCAGTACTTC	CAWSPARRRSYEQYF
-	TRBV14	-	TRBJ1-4	TGTGCCAGCAGCCAACAGTATAATGAAAAACTGTTTTTT	CASSQQYNEKLFF
once	TRBV7-6	-	TRBJ2-1	TGTGCCAGCAGCTTAATTCACAGACGACCCTACAATGAGCAGTTCTTC	CASSLIHRRPYNEQFF
-	TRBV6-5	TRBD1	TRBJ1-2	TGTGCCACCATGACAGGGGGATTAAACTATGGCTACACCTTC	CATMTGGLNYGYTF
few	TRBV30	-	TRBJ1-1	TGTGCTTCCGGACAGACGAACACTGAAGCTTTCTTT	CASGQTNTEAFF
-	TRBV9	-	TRBJ1-4	TGTGCCAGCAGCTCCCGGGGGGGAGAAAAACTGTTTTTT	CASSSRGGEKLFF
-	TRBV29-1	-	TRBJ1-2	TGCAGCGTCTATGTCGATGGCTACACCTTC	CSVYVDGYTF
-	TRBV28	TRBD1	TRBJ2-7	TGTGCCAGCAGTTTAACTGGGACAGGGCGGTACGAGCAGTACTTC	CASSLTGTGRYEQYF
once	TRBV28	TRBD1	TRBJ1-2	TGTGCCAGCAGTTGGGGAACAGGGGCCGCCCCCCCGTATGGCTACACCTTC	CASSWGTGAAPPYGYTF
-	TRBV29-1	-	TRBJ1-1	TGCAGCGTTGAAGTCCAGGACAGAGCTGAAGCTTTCTTT	CSVEVQDRAEAFF
-	TRBV7-9	-	TRBJ1-2	TGTTCCAGCAGCTTTGCTACCAACCGGGACAAAAATAACTATGGCTACACCTTC	CSSSFATNRDKNNYGYTF
-	TRBV7-2	-	TRBJ2-1	TGTGCCAGCAGCTCGGACTACAGCTCCTACAATGAGCAGTTCTTC	CASSSDYSSYNEQFF
-	TRBV28	-	TRBJ2-3	TGTGCCAGCAGGGAAGGGCCTCACAGGGTCAGCACAGATACGCAGTATTTT	CASREGPHRVSTDTQYF
-	TRBV11-2	-	TRBJ2-7	TGTGCCAGCAGCTTAGAATGGGCAGGGACCTACGAGCAGTACTTC	CASSLEWAGTYEQYF
-	TRBV30	TRBD2	TRBJ2-7	TGTGCCTGGAGTGTCTCCGGGGGGTCCTACGAGCAGTACTTC	CAWSVSGGSYEQYF
-	TRBV28	TRBD1	TRBJ2-3	TGTGCCAGCAGCTCCCCACAGGGGGGTGGCGCAGATACGCAGTATTTT	CASSSPQGGGADTQYF
-	TRBV18	-	TRBJ2-3	TGTGCCAGCTCACCCCCCGGAGTAAGCACAGATACGCAGTATTTT	CASSPPGVSTDTQYF
-	TRBV5-1	TRBD1	TRBJ2-7	TGCGCCAGCAGCTGGACAGGGGTCCCCGAGCAGTACTTC	CASSWTGVPEQYF
-	TRBV14	TRBD2	TRBJ2-7	TGTGCCAGCAGCCTCGGGAGGGCTACCTACGAGCAGTACTTC	CASSLGRATYEQYF